Listed below are T cell receptor beta chains from one sample, sequenced in a study of T cells after yellow fever vaccination. TCRdb used MiXCR to reprocess the 5' RACE reads, holding one entry per CDR3 protein. Of about 400,000 distinct CDR3 sequences in the sample, around 6.5% were seen once. Material: PBMCs, obtained 5 days after the yellow fever booster vaccination. The receptors were gathered from a man aged 25-45 years who received the YFV17D yellow fever vaccine. Both conserved end residues are part of each CDR3. The size field is filled for only some rows; it gives once, few, many or a size class.

.	TRBV28	TRBJ2-1	CASSLPYGGGNEQFF
.	TRBV5-1	TRBJ1-2	CASSLGTGSGYTF
.	TRBV7-2	TRBJ2-3	CASSPAHVADTQYF
.	TRBV3-1	TRBJ2-7	CASCPTILEAYEQYF
.	TRBV20-1	TRBJ2-2	CSASFGSTGELFF
.	TRBV6-5	TRBJ2-7	CVSSYRDTYEQYF
few	TRBV20-1	TRBJ2-1	CSATDFRADRQHEQFF
few	TRBV27	TRBJ2-3	CASSQRGAGGDTQYF
few	TRBV6-2/TRBV6-3	TRBJ2-6	CASKFGPSGANVLTF
many	TRBV7-2	TRBJ2-7	CASSLAAAGSYYEQYF
few	TRBV20-1	TRBJ1-5	CSARNRRTSNQPQHF
.	TRBV30	TRBJ2-6	CAWSVRWTGKAGANVLTF
many	TRBV20-1	TRBJ2-5	CSAWLAGRETQYF
many	TRBV5-1	TRBJ2-7	CASSPGQGKQYF
few	TRBV3-1	TRBJ2-2	CASSQYSGAHTGELFF